The 26 T cell receptor beta chains below all came from one sample that was sequenced in a study of shared clonotypes between healthy human individuals. TCRdb keeps only in-frame clones here, not all; method: immunoSEQ multiplex PCR. The table lists a few million clones, 85% to 95% of them singletons, with around 0.38% in the top ten. The specimen was naive CD4+ T cells from PBMCs. The subset was: CD45RA+ positively selected. These receptors were taken from a man aged 18 to 29 in good health. Some clones in this sample may be carry-over from other donors' samples.

The rearrangement links TRBV30 to TRBJ1-1; D unclear. The CDR3 runs 13 residues. CDR1 and CDR2 from the germline V gene are GTSNPN and SVGIG (reference sequence). The V gene lost 2 bases and the J gene lost 1 base, with 8 bases spanning the gap. Here the CDR3 DNA reads TGTGCCTGGAGTACCAAAGGGAACACTGAAGCTTTCTTT. Translation gives CAWSTKGNTEAFF.

This clone is a singleton in its sample. CDR3 amino acids: CASSLRDTHTGELFF. The CDR3 nucleotides read TGTGCCAGCAGCTTACGGGACACCCACACCGGGGAGCTGTTTTTT. The J gene is TRBJ2-2, the V gene TRBV5-6; D is perhaps TRBD1 (6 bases). The germline gives CDR1 SGHDT, CDR2 YYEEEE. Between the trimmed V and J ends, which lost 2 bases and 3 bases, there was a span of 11 bases. The CDR3 extends over 15 amino acids.

The chain employs TRBV29-1 and TRBJ2-5; 9 bases line up with TRBD1. This CDR3 spans 12 amino acids. Germline-derived CDR1 and CDR2 are SQVTM and ANQGSEA. V trimming: 6 bases; J trimming: 11 bases; junction bases outside the gene matches: 10. The CDR3 protein is CSVGQGPKKQYF. For the CDR3, the DNA is TGCAGCGTGGGACAGGGTCCTAAAAAGCAGTACTTC.

The genes are TRBV7-9 and TRBJ2-5; tentatively, D is TRBD1 or TRBD2 (5 bases each). There are 16 residues in the CDR3. CDR1 and CDR2 (germline): SEHNR, FQNEAQ (reference sequence). The V end was cut by 2 bases, the J end by 5 bases, with 18 bases between. The CDR3 sequence is CASSLIPQGVEETQYF. In nucleotides, the CDR3 is TGTGCCAGCAGCTTAATTCCGCAGGGAGTGGAGGAGACCCAGTACTTC.

This chain connects TRBV9 to TRBJ2-3; the D is unclear. V was clipped by 4 bases and J by 3 bases, with 15 bases between them. The CDR3 length is 15 residues. Germline CDR1 is SGDLS and CDR2 is YYNGEE. The CDR3 protein is CASSPLGLRTDTQYF. The CDR3 nucleotides read TGTGCCAGCAGCCCCCTCGGGCTAAGGACAGATACGCAGTATTTT. Supplemented by reference TRBV9 and TRBJ2-3, the full variable domain reads DSGVTQTPKHLITATGQRVTLRCSPRSGDLSVYWYQQSLDQGLQFLIQYYNGEERAKGNILERFSAQQFPDLHSELNLSSLELGDSALYFCASSPLGLRTDTQYFGPGTRLTVL.

The chain combines TRBV7-6 with TRBJ1-3; D gene unclear. The germline V gene has CDR1 SGHVS and CDR2 FNYEAQ. CDR3 length: 14 amino acids. The V end lost 4 bases, the J end lost 0 bases, and 7 bases lay between the germline ends. CDR3 loop: CASSSSSSGNTIYF. For the CDR3, the DNA is TGTGCCAGCAGCTCCAGTAGCTCTGGAAACACCATATATTTT.

The genes are TRBV28 and TRBJ1-2, with 9 bases aligning to TRBD1. V was pared by 2 bases and J by 5 bases, with 9 bases of the junction left unmatched. Germline V gene sequence: CDR1 MDHEN, CDR2 SYDVKM. The CDR3 totals 16 residues. In DNA, the CDR3 is TGTGCCAGCAGTTTAATAACAGGGGGCGCGGTATATGGCTACACCTTC. Its translation: CASSLITGGAVYGYTF.

The rearrangement links TRBV25-1 to TRBJ2-1, with 8 bases identical to TRBD2. The J segment lost 6 bases and the V segment lost 1 base, leaving 5 bases of the junction unmatched. This CDR3 has 15 residues. Germline values: CDR1 MGHDK, CDR2 SYGVNS. This chain's CDR3 is CASSESVGRANEQFF. In DNA, the CDR3 is TGTGCCAGCAGTGAATCGGTCGGGAGGGCCAATGAGCAGTTCTTC.

The chain combines TRBV7-6 with TRBJ1-2, with 8 positions matching TRBD1. V was pared by 5 bases and J by 3 bases, with 5 bases of the junction left unmatched. Germline V gene sequence: CDR1 SGHVS, CDR2 FNYEAQ. This CDR3 is built from 14 residues. The chain's CDR3 is CASSPDRVDYGYTF. In DNA, the CDR3 is TGTGCCAGCAGCCCGGACAGGGTCGACTATGGCTACACCTTC.

This clone has a single count. The chain uses TRBV7-3 and TRBJ2-7, with a tentative D call TRBD2 (6 bases). Trimming took off 2 bases at V and 6 bases at J, with 11 bases between the two ends. The CDR3 sequence is 13 residues long. Germline V CDR1 and CDR2: SGHTA, FQGTGA. The CDR3 sequence: CASSLSSVGEQYF. CDR3 nucleotide sequence: TGTGCCAGCAGCTTATCTAGCGTCGGCGAGCAGTACTTC.

This chain links TRBV6-1 with TRBJ2-1; D is ambiguous. Germline assignment: CDR1 MNHNS and CDR2 SASEGT. Trimming shortened V by 6 bases and J by 4 bases, and 16 bases separated the two germline ends. CDR3 length equals 15 residues. The CDR3: CASSQERPSYNEQFF. The CDR3 coding sequence is TGTGCCAGCAGCCAGGAGAGGCCCTCGTACAATGAGCAGTTCTTC.

This chain uses TRBV15 with TRBJ2-4; 11 bases fit TRBD1. Trimming took 3 bases from V and 6 from J; bases not matched to a gene: 4. Germline lookup yields CDR1 LNHNV and CDR2 YYDKDF (reference sequence). The CDR3 contains 15 residues. CDR3 DNA sequence: TGTGCCACCAGCAGGGACAGGGGGCGGGGAAACATTCAGTACTTC. It translates to CATSRDRGRGNIQYF.

As DNA, the CDR3 is TGTGCCAGCAGCTTGCAGGTTGGCCGTTTCTCAGATACGCAGTATTTT. It translates to CASSLQVGRFSDTQYF. This sequence joins TRBV5-6 and TRBJ2-3; no clear D. Germline values: CDR1 SGHDT, CDR2 YYEEEE. The CDR3 is 16 amino acids. V was cut by 1 base and J by 4 bases, with 16 bases left in between.

CDR3 nucleotides: TGTGCCAGTAGTGTTCGATCAGGGACAGATGGAAACACCATATATTTT. Translated, it gives CASSVRSGTDGNTIYF. V is TRBV19 and J is TRBJ1-3, with TRBD1 matching 7 bases. Germline V CDR1 and CDR2: LNHDA, SQIVND (reference sequence). This CDR3 region has 16 residues. V trimming: 5 bases; J trimming: 3 bases; junction bases outside the gene matches: 10.

About this clone: At the DNA level, this CDR3 is encoded by other sequences in the same sample as well. As DNA, the CDR3 is TGTGCCAGCAGCTTGGACAGGGGAGTCACCGGGGAGCTGTTTTTT. This sequence encodes CASSLDRGVTGELFF. The chain joins TRBV11-3 to TRBJ2-2; 9 nucleotides line up with TRBD1. Germline V gives CDR1 SGHNT, CDR2 YENEEA. There are 15 residues in the CDR3. J gave up 4 bases and V 3 bases, and 3 bases lay outside the gene matches.

V is TRBV10-3 and J is TRBJ1-5; D is uncertain. V lost 4 bases and J 4 bases, leaving 8 bases between the germline ends. The CDR3 loop spans 13 amino acids. Germline V gene lookup returns CDR1 ENHRY and CDR2 SYGVKD. CDR3 DNA: TGTGCCATCAGTGGGGCCCTTAATCAGCCCCAGCATTTT. Translating it yields CAISGALNQPQHF.

The CDR3: CASSSGLGRGTYGYTF. CDR3 DNA: TGTGCCAGCAGTTCGGGTTTAGGCAGGGGGACATATGGCTACACCTTC. The chain is built from TRBV6-5 and TRBJ1-2; 7 bases are a match to TRBD1. Germline-derived CDR1 and CDR2 are MNHEY and SVGAGI. The CDR3 is 16 amino acids. The V and J ends lost 4 bases and 5 bases, in that order; junction bases with no gene match: 13.

The chain combines TRBV5-1 with TRBJ2-3, with D possibly matching TRBD2 (6 bases). The V gene lost 0 bases and the J gene lost 6 bases, with 17 bases spanning the gap. Germline values: CDR1 SGHRS, CDR2 YFSETQ. The CDR3 sequence is 16 residues long. DNA of the CDR3: TGCGCCAGCAGCTTGGCCCTTGGGGGGACTGACGATACGCAGTATTTT. This sequence encodes CASSLALGGTDDTQYF.

The chain combines TRBV7-2 with TRBJ2-4, with TRBD1 identical over 7 bases. Germline V lookup: CDR1 SGHTA, CDR2 FQGNSA. Trimming removed 1 base from V and 1 base from J; junction bases left unmatched: 7. The CDR3 contains 17 residues. CDR3 sequence reads: CASSLVARGKAKNIQYF. CDR3 nucleotides: TGTGCCAGCAGCTTAGTGGCCAGGGGGAAGGCCAAAAACATTCAGTACTTC.

The chain has TRBV7-3 and TRBJ2-1; possible D gene TRBD2, 6 bases. The V end was cut by 2 bases, the J end by 5 bases, with 13 bases between. Germline values: CDR1 SGHTA, CDR2 FQGTGA. The CDR3 is 15 amino acids. The CDR3 reads CASSLRGGGNNEQFF. CDR3 nucleotide sequence: TGTGCCAGCAGCTTACGGGGTGGAGGGAACAATGAGCAGTTCTTC.

The chain employs TRBV7-8 and TRBJ2-3, with D possibly being TRBD2 (6 bases). V shed 1 base and J shed 7 bases, with 18 bases lying between them. Germline V gene data show CDR1 as SGHVS and CDR2 as FQNEAQ. CDR3 size: 16 residues. The CDR3 DNA follows: TGTGCCAGCAGCTTAGGGGATAGCGGCCAACGGAATACGCAGTATTTT. Its protein product is CASSLGDSGQRNTQYF. The full variable domain, completed using reference TRBV7-8 and TRBJ2-3, is GAGVSQSPRYKVAKRGQDVALRCDPISGHVSLFWYQQALGQGPEFLTYFQNEAQLDKSGLPSDRFFAERPEGSVSTLKIQRTQQEDSAVYLCASSLGDSGQRNTQYFGPGTRLTVL.

The V call is TRBV4-2, the J call TRBJ2-1; D may be TRBD1 or TRBD2 (6 bases each). Per germline, CDR1 LGHNA and CDR2 YNFKEQ. Trimming cost V 1 base and J 8 bases, with 15 bases left between them. The CDR3 is 15 residues long. CDR3 coding DNA: TGTGCCAGCAGCCAAGTTGTGGCGGGGACACATGAGCAGTTCTTC. As protein: CASSQVVAGTHEQFF.

The V gene is TRBV4-1, the J gene TRBJ1-4, with D unclear. The CDR3 runs 16 residues. Germline V gives CDR1 MGHRA, CDR2 YSYEKL. Trimming cost V 0 bases and J 3 bases, with 11 bases left between them. CDR3 amino acids: CASSQDPGQPNEKLFF. The CDR3 nucleotides are TGCGCCAGCAGCCAAGATCCCGGGCAGCCTAATGAAAAACTGTTTTTT.

The chain links TRBV6-5 to TRBJ1-5, with unresolved D. V lost 6 bases, J lost 0 bases, and 9 bases lay in between. The CDR3 contains 14 residues. The germline CDR1 and CDR2 sequences are MNHEY and SVGAGI. CDR3 bases: TGTGCCAGCAGCCGACAACCTAGCAATCAGCCCCAGCATTTT. This codes for CASSRQPSNQPQHF.

The DNA of the CDR3 is TGTGCCAGCAGCTTAGGACCGGGACAGGTAACTCACGAGCAGTACTTC. Its protein product is CASSLGPGQVTHEQYF. The rearrangement joins TRBV7-2 to TRBJ2-7; TRBD1 matches 8 bases. Germline CDR1 reads SGHTA; CDR2 reads FQGNSA. This CDR3 is built from 16 residues. With V trimmed by 1 base and J by 5 bases, 10 bases remained unmatched. Looking up the rest from reference TRBV7-2 and TRBJ2-7 gives the full variable domain: GAGVSQSPSNKVTEKGKDVELRCDPISGHTALYWYRQSLGQGLEFLIYFQGNSAPDKSGLPSDRFSAERTGGSVSTLTIQRTQQEDSAVYLCASSLGPGQVTHEQYFGPGTRLTVT.

The rearrangement links TRBV18 to TRBJ1-5; possible D gene TRBD1, 6 bases. The V end was cut by 3 bases, the J end by 3 bases, with 15 bases between. The CDR3 sequence is 16 residues long. CDR1 and CDR2 from the germline V gene are KGHSH and LQKENI. CDR3 nucleotides: TGTGCCAGCTCACCCAACAGGGCTGGAGTCAATCAGCCCCAGCATTTT. Its protein is CASSPNRAGVNQPQHF.